A single T cell receptor (beta chain) is shown here with its context. Germline V lookup: CDR1 SGHRS, CDR2 YFSETQ. This CDR3 region has 17 residues. Trimming removed 2 bases from V and 4 bases from J; junction bases left unmatched: 7. Primers included in the PCR were 60 Vbeta and 13 Jbeta primers. The data were produced by immunoSEQ multiplex PCR, yet TCRdb's version contains in-frame clones alone and is incomplete. The sample lists nearly 110,000 clones, more than 65% occurring once. These data belong to a study of cytomegalovirus exposure and HLA in healthy donors. V is TRBV5-1 and J is TRBJ2-1; 12 nucleotides line up with TRBD2. The clonotype was recovered from a male donor in good health and CMV-seronegative. Sequenced: PBMCs. Written as DNA, the CDR3 is TGCGCCAGCAGCTTCCAGACTAGCGGGAGTGGTTACAATGAGCAGTTCTTC. This encodes CASSFQTSGSGYNEQFF.